The present TCR beta chain was sequenced within a study of OX40 agonist ivuxolimab in advanced cancers. Study-wide results and caveats: In CD8+ T cells, expanded clones were on average more numerous than in CD4+. There was clonal expansion of CD4+ and CD8+ blood T cells by week 6 at 0.1 to 3.0 mg/kg. No antigen was identified for the clonally expanded peripheral T cells.

Produced via immunoSEQ multiplex PCR; TCRdb's table is partial and in-frame only. The data show tens of thousands of clones, approximately 81% seen once. Turning to this clone: Its target is not known.

There are 17 residues in the CDR3. V shed 4 bases, J shed 4 bases, and the junction held 15 bases outside the gene matches. Looked up from germline, CDR1 is LNHDA and CDR2 is SQIVND (reference sequence). The receptor comes from an adult with an advanced solid tumor such as melanoma, head and neck, liver or kidney cancer. The starting material was CD4+ or CD8+ T cells sorted from blood, obtained in a trial of the OX40 agonist ivuxolimab. The chain couples TRBV19 to TRBJ2-7; 8 bases map to TRBD1. CDR3 nucleotides: TGTGCCAGTAGTAGCCCTTCTGACAGGGGAAGAGTGTACGAGCAGTACTTC. Translated: CASSSPSDRGRVYEQYF. Based on the CDR3 plus reference TRBV19 and TRBJ2-7, the full variable domain is DGGITQSPKYLFRKEGQNVTLSCEQNLNHDAMYWYRQDPGQGLRLIYYSQIVNDFQKGDIAEGYSVSREKKESFPLTVTSAQKNPTAFYLCASSSPSDRGRVYEQYFGPGTRLTVT.